This T cell receptor (beta chain) was identified in a study of blood T cell repertoires in COVID-19. Study-wide background: The United States, Italy and Spain provided the acute and convalescent COVID-19 samples. Sample material is recorded as cDNA or gDNA derived from T cells, B-cell-depleted T cells, or PBMCs.

This CDR3 spans 15 amino acids. With 6 bases removed from V and 7 bases from J, the gap between germline ends came to 19 bases. The germline V gene has CDR1 SGHTA and CDR2 FQGNSA. Repertoires were generated with immunoSEQ multiplex PCR, while TCRdb's copy carries only in-frame clones and drops some. Found here are about 200,000 clones, approximately 90% of them singletons; the top ten hold roughly 5.5%. The V and J genes are TRBV7-2 and TRBJ2-1; D may be TRBD1 (8 bases). Sample: peripheral blood. This receptor was obtained from a man aged 35 to 55 with active or convalescent COVID-19. CDR3 in DNA: TGTGCCAGCAGACCCGGACAGGGAGGGCTAAATGAGCAGTTCTTC. Translating gives CASRPGQGGLNEQFF.